This TCR beta chain was found in a study of T cell responses to AZD1222 COVID-19 vaccine. Study-level findings and limits: The peak T cell response came first, and repertoires were sampled only after it.

Using immunoSEQ multiplex PCR, the repertoire was profiled, and TCRdb retains in-frame clones only, with some absent. This table has about 160,000 clones, just under 95% appearing once. As for this clone: Its matching antigen is unknown.

V lost 4 bases, J lost 3 bases, and 16 bases lay in between. Per germline, CDR1 SGHDT and CDR2 YYEEEE. This CDR3 contains 15 residues. The chain recombines TRBV5-6 with TRBJ2-5; D remains ambiguous. The material was peripheral blood, obtained on day 0 of AZD1222 vaccination. This receptor was taken from an adult in good health. CDR3 sequence: CASSNRGATEETQYF. The DNA of the CDR3 is TGTGCCAGCAGCAATCGAGGAGCGACTGAAGAGACCCAGTACTTC.